This T cell receptor (beta chain) was retrieved from a study of cytomegalovirus exposure and HLA in healthy donors. Whole-study results and caveats: Some V segments, including TRBV6-2 and TRBV6-3, were excluded as indistinguishable. After further analysis at a later stage, roughly 16,000 TCR beta sequences were associated with HLA alleles at 0.05 false discovery rate.

Notes on this clone: Antigen specificity is unknown.

Germline lookup yields CDR1 SEHNR and CDR2 FQNEAQ (reference sequence). Losses at the gene ends were 1 base for V and 5 bases for J; bases not matched to a gene: 5. This CDR3 region has 15 residues. This PCR relied on a set of 60 Vbeta primers and 13 Jbeta primers. Assay: immunoSEQ multiplex PCR; the TCRdb copy retains only in-frame clones and omits some. The sample contains about 130,000 clones, over 9.5% of which appear only once. This chain uses TRBV7-9 with TRBJ1-1; the match to TRBD1 covers 9 bases. The sequencing input was PBMCs. The TCR comes from a young woman in good health and CMV-seropositive. CDR3 loop: CASSLGTGVKTEAFF. The CDR3 region has the DNA TGTGCCAGCAGCTTAGGGACAGGGGTAAAGACTGAAGCTTTCTTT.